These T cell receptor beta chains were read from a single sample in a study of T cell repertoires in cytomegalovirus infection. MiXCR, applied by TCRdb to the reads, yields one record per CDR3 protein. The sample has approximately 500,000 distinct CDR3 sequences, 16% seen once. Sequenced sample: CD8+ T cells from PBMCs. These receptor sequences come from a human donor in good health (CMV status not recorded). Some clones in this sample may be carry-over from other donors' samples. The CDR3 runs from the conserved cysteine through the conserved F or W. The D gene is left open where the match is weak. Rows give clone size only sometimes, using once, few, many, or a class for an expanded clone.

D	V	J	size	DNA	CDR3
NA	TRBV28	TRBJ1-1	many	TGTGCCAGCAGTTCATCCCTAGGTAGAAGCACTGAAGCTTTCTTT	CASSSSLGRSTEAFF
TRBD2	TRBV12-3/TRBV12-4	TRBJ2-4	few	TGTGCCAGCAGTTCCAGCGGGGGGGGAGCCAAAAACATTCAGTACTTC	CASSSSGGGAKNIQYF
NA	TRBV7-9	TRBJ2-3	NA	TGTGCCAGCAGCCAGAAGCAAAGGGGGGCGACCACAGATACGCAGTATTTT	CASSQKQRGATTDTQYF
TRBD1	TRBV12-3/TRBV12-4	TRBJ2-7	many	TGTGCCAGCCTCAGCCCGGGACAGGGCAACGAGCAGTACTTC	CASLSPGQGNEQYF
NA	TRBV7-9	TRBJ1-2	many	TGTGCCAGCAGCTCTCCGGAGGGTGGCTACACCTTC	CASSSPEGGYTF
NA	TRBV28	TRBJ2-1	few	TGTGCCAGCAGTGAAGGGAGGGGGGCCTCCTACAATGAGCAGTTCTTC	CASSEGRGASYNEQFF
TRBD2	TRBV7-9	TRBJ2-1	many	TGTGCCAGCAGCGGACTAGCGGGAGATGAGCAGTTCTTC	CASSGLAGDEQFF
TRBD1	TRBV15	TRBJ1-4	few	TGTGCCACCAGCAGAGCGCACTTTAGAGGGGGCGGTAAGAAGGCAACTAATGAAAAACTGTTTTTT	CATSRAHFRGGGKKATNEKLFF
NA	TRBV27	TRBJ2-1	NA	TGTGCCAGCAGTTTATCGATCAGCAATGAGCAGTTCTTC	CASSLSISNEQFF
NA	TRBV11-2	TRBJ1-1	few	TGTGCCAGCAGCTTCTGGTCGAACACTGAAGCTTTCTTT	CASSFWSNTEAFF
TRBD1	TRBV4-2	TRBJ1-4	NA	TGTGCCAGCTGCCAGGGGGCTGGTGAAAAACTGTTTTTT	CASCQGAGEKLFF
NA	TRBV2	TRBJ1-3	many	TGTGCCAGCAGGTCAATTGATCCTGGAAACACCATATATTTT	CASRSIDPGNTIYF
TRBD1	TRBV6-1	TRBJ1-1	many	TGTGCCAGCAGTGAAGCGTGGACAGGAGTGAACACTGAAGCTTTCTTT	CASSEAWTGVNTEAFF
NA	TRBV7-8	TRBJ2-2	NA	TGTGCCAGCAGCTCTCCAGGGTTGGTTACCGGGGAGCTGTTTTTT	CASSSPGLVTGELFF
NA	TRBV6-5	TRBJ1-1	many	TGTGCCAGCAGTTACGGGCAGGGACAGAACACTGAAGCTTTCTTT	CASSYGQGQNTEAFF
TRBD1	TRBV9	TRBJ1-5	once	TGTGCCAGCAGTTCCGGGACAGGGATATTTCAGCCCCAGCATTTT	CASSSGTGIFQPQHF
TRBD2	TRBV6-2/TRBV6-3	TRBJ2-2	many	TGTGCCAGCAGTTACCCCTGGGGCGGGAGTGCCGGGGAGCTGTTTTTT	CASSYPWGGSAGELFF
NA	TRBV11-2	TRBJ2-7	few	TGTGCCAGCAGCTTAAATCTAGGGGTTGGCGAGCAGTACTTC	CASSLNLGVGEQYF
NA	TRBV25-1	TRBJ2-7	NA	TGTGCCAGCAGTGAATTGGCCGGCGGCCCCCTCGAGCAGTACTTC	CASSELAGGPLEQYF
NA	TRBV7-9	TRBJ2-5	many	TGTGCCAGCAGCCGCGACAGGCACCAAGAGACCCAGTACTTC	CASSRDRHQETQYF
TRBD1	TRBV19	TRBJ1-1	NA	TGTGCCGGGGGGGACAGTGAAGCTTTCTTT	CAGGDSEAFF
NA	TRBV27	TRBJ1-5	few	TGTGCCAGCAGTCAGGCGGGGGGGAATCAGCCCCAGCATTTT	CASSQAGGNQPQHF
NA	TRBV29-1	TRBJ2-2	NA	TGCAGCGTTGAAGGGGGGGCGCACACCGGGGAGCTGTTTTTT	CSVEGGAHTGELFF
TRBD1	TRBV29-1	TRBJ1-1	many	TGCAGCGTTGAAGATAGACAGGGGTACACTGAAGCTTTCTTT	CSVEDRQGYTEAFF
NA	TRBV28	TRBJ2-3	many	TGTGCCAGCAGACCTTGGCAGCTAACAGATACGCAGTATTTT	CASRPWQLTDTQYF
NA	TRBV27	TRBJ1-1	many	TGTGCCACATCTACTGGGGACTTGAACACTGAAGCTTTCTTT	CATSTGDLNTEAFF
NA	TRBV24-1	TRBJ2-1	NA	TGTGCCACCAGTGTCTCCGATTCGGCAGCTCGCTCCTACAATGAGCAGTTCTTC	CATSVSDSAARSYNEQFF
NA	TRBV7-9	TRBJ2-3	NA	TGTGCCAGCAGCTCACCCTCCCCAGATACGCAGTATTTT	CASSSPSPDTQYF
TRBD2	TRBV7-3	TRBJ2-5	many	TGTGCCAGCAGCCAGGGACTAGCGGGAGGAGAGACCCAGTACTTC	CASSQGLAGGETQYF
TRBD2	TRBV20-1	TRBJ2-1	NA	TGCAGTGCTAGTCTACTAGCGGGGGCCTACAATGAGCAGTTCTTC	CSASLLAGAYNEQFF
NA	TRBV20-1	TRBJ2-5	NA	TGCAGTGCTTTGGGGGGACCCCGGGCGACCCAGTACTTC	CSALGGPRATQYF
NA	TRBV28	TRBJ2-1	NA	TGTGCCAGCAGCCCCGGGACGGAGCGATTCTTC	CASSPGTERFF
TRBD2	TRBV11-2	TRBJ2-1	many	TGTGCCAGCAGCCTAGGCCTTCGACTAGCGGGAGGGCCCTACAATGAGCAGTTCTTC	CASSLGLRLAGGPYNEQFF
TRBD1	TRBV12-5	TRBJ1-2	NA	TGTGCTAGTGGCCTCGGACAGGATGTTAGCTACACCTTC	CASGLGQDVSYTF
NA	TRBV5-5	TRBJ1-3	few	TGTGCCAGCAGCTTGGAATCCTCCTCTGGAAACACCATATATTTT	CASSLESSSGNTIYF
TRBD1	TRBV2	TRBJ1-4	NA	TGTGCCAGCAGTGCAGGGGGCAATGAAAAACTGTTTTTT	CASSAGGNEKLFF
TRBD2	TRBV6-1	TRBJ2-1	NA	TGTGCCAGCTCCAGTAGCACGAGACTAGCGGGAGGCCGGAATGAGCAGTTCTTC	CASSSSTRLAGGRNEQFF
NA	TRBV7-3	TRBJ1-1	NA	TGTGCCAGCAGCCTCGAACCCGGGACGGAAGAGAACACTGAAGCTTTCTTT	CASSLEPGTEENTEAFF
NA	TRBV19	TRBJ1-1	few	TGTGCCAGTAGTATTCCCCGCAGACACCTGAACACTGAAGCTTTCTTT	CASSIPRRHLNTEAFF